The 4 T cell receptor beta chains presented below share a single source sample, sequenced in a study of T cells in Graves' hyperthyroidism and ophthalmopathy. TCR beta CDR3 regions were amplified from RNA transcripts. HTBI primers were employed in a first-round RT-PCR of the TCR CDR3. MiXCR was run by TCRdb on the multiplex PCR reads, yielding one entry per CDR3 protein. This table holds 480,000 or so distinct CDR3 sequences, 46% found once. Sample: peripheral blood or thyroid tissue (not recorded which). Receptors were obtained from an adult woman with Graves' disease, either hyperthyroidism or ophthalmopathy (not recorded which).

V gene TRBV10-3 combines with J gene TRBJ2-7, with D perhaps being TRBD1 or TRBD2 (5 bases each). The CDR3 sequence is 13 residues long. The germline gives CDR1 ENHRY, CDR2 SYGVKD. The V end lost 6 bases, the J end lost 1 base, and 10 bases lay between the germline ends. CDR3 bases: TGTGCCATCAGGGGGACGCTTTCCTACGAGCAGTACTTC. Protein: CAIRGTLSYEQYF.

At least ten counts were recorded for this clonotype. J is TRBJ2-7 and V is TRBV5-1; 8 bases map to TRBD2. The ends lost 0 bases at V and 2 bases at J; junction bases unmatched: 1. There are 14 residues in the CDR3. Germline V gene lookup returns CDR1 SGHRS and CDR2 YFSETQ. The CDR3 DNA is TGCGCCAGCAGCTTGGCGGGAGGGGCCTACGAGCAGTACTTC. Residues: CASSLAGGAYEQYF.

The table lists this clonotype with many counts. CDR3 nucleotide sequence: TGTGCCAGCAGCTTAGCAGGGTCTGGGGCCAACGTCCTGACTTTC. Its protein product is CASSLAGSGANVLTF. The chain uses TRBV7-9 and TRBJ2-6; D uncertain. Looked up from germline, CDR1 is SEHNR and CDR2 is FQNEAQ (reference sequence). The germline V and J ends were trimmed by 0 bases and 1 base, with 4 bases remaining between them. The CDR3 is 15 amino acids.

V gene TRBV20-1 combines with J gene TRBJ2-3, with TRBD1 matching 11 bases. V shed 4 bases, J shed 4 bases, and the junction held 4 bases outside the gene matches. Germline lookup yields CDR1 DFQATT and CDR2 SNEGSKA (reference sequence). The CDR3 sequence is 14 residues long. CDR3 coding DNA: TGCAGTGCTACGGGACAGGGGGTTGCAGATACGCAGTATTTT. This translates into CSATGQGVADTQYF.